Each of the 25 T cell receptor beta chains below was sequenced from the same sample in a study of T-cell reconstitution after alpha-beta-depleted transplantation in children. Using unique molecular identifiers, the investigators prepared the TCRbeta library. TCRdb called the PCR reads again in MiXCR, with one record for every CDR3 protein. The table has 580,000 or so distinct CDR3 sequences, around 23% seen once. Sequencing used PBMCs, mostly from graft donor cells, obtained 360 days after TCRalphabeta/CD19-depleted stem cell transplant. The receptors stem from a boy less than two years old who had a stem cell transplant for acute myeloid leukemia, so the T cells may come from the graft donor.

This clonotype was observed many times. V and J are TRBV10-2 and TRBJ2-1, with TRBD2 identical over 9 bases. CDR1 and CDR2 (germline): WSHSY, SAAADI. The CDR3 covers 16 residues. V lost 4 bases to trimming and J lost 2 bases; unmatched junction nucleotides: 6. CDR3 nucleotide sequence: TGCGCCAGCAGTGGCGGGGGGGCCCCGGCCTACAATGAGCAGTTCTTC. Translation gives CASSGGGAPAYNEQFF.

CDR3 amino acids: CATSPRGTYEQYF. CDR3 bases: TGTGCCACCAGCCCGCGAGGGACCTACGAGCAGTACTTC. The chain has TRBV15 and TRBJ2-7; tentatively, D is TRBD2 (5 bases). This CDR3 has 13 residues. Trimming left V 5 bases short and J 2 bases short, with 10 bases between. The germline V gene encodes CDR1 LNHNV and CDR2 YYDKDF (reference sequence).

This clonotype was observed a few times. V and J are TRBV12-3 or TRBV12-4 and TRBJ2-1; 8 bases match TRBD2. The CDR3 contains 16 residues. V was clipped by 1 base and J by 8 bases; unmatched bases: 10. The CDR3 protein is CASSLGQPGGPYEQFF. CDR3 DNA: TGTGCCAGCAGTTTAGGCCAGCCGGGGGGGCCCTATGAGCAGTTCTTC.

This clonotype was counted at least ten times. The chain recombines TRBV20-1 with TRBJ2-1; 11 nucleotides align to TRBD2. Germline values: CDR1 DFQATT, CDR2 SNEGSKA (reference sequence). The CDR3 is made up of 15 amino acids. V trimming: 6 bases; J trimming: 2 bases; junction bases outside the gene matches: 6. As DNA, the CDR3 is TGCAGTGCCCAGCCGGGACTAGCGGCCTACAATGAGCAGTTCTTC. As protein: CSAQPGLAAYNEQFF.

The rearrangement links TRBV20-1 to TRBJ2-1; D assignment may be TRBD1 or TRBD2 (6 bases each). V was clipped by 3 bases and J by 8 bases, with 23 bases between them. The V gene's germline CDR1 is DFQATT and CDR2 SNEGSKA (reference sequence). This CDR3 is 16 amino acids long. The DNA for the CDR3 is TGCAGTGCTAGCCGCTACGGAGGGGGGCCAGGCGATGAGCAGTTCTTC. Translated: CSASRYGGGPGDEQFF.

The V and J genes are TRBV3-1 and TRBJ2-5, with 8 bases that match TRBD2. V dropped 0 bases and J dropped 5; count of bases not matched to a gene: 5. Germline CDR1 LGHDT, CDR2 YNNKEL (reference sequence). CDR3 length: 15 amino acids. The CDR3: CASSQDLRGEETQYF. The CDR3 bases are TGTGCCAGCAGCCAAGATTTGCGGGGGGAGGAGACCCAGTACTTC.

This sequence joins TRBV28 and TRBJ2-5; 9 bases agree with TRBD2. The junction had 3 bases not matched to a gene; V was cut back by 1 base and J by 0 bases. CDR1 MDHEN and CDR2 SYDVKM come from the germline V gene. This CDR3 region has 16 residues. CDR3 DNA: TGTGCCAGCAGTTTATTGGCGGGGGGGAACCAAGAGACCCAGTACTTC. This gives the protein CASSLLAGGNQETQYF.

The V and J genes are TRBV6-6 and TRBJ1-5; D is uncertain. The germline V and J ends were trimmed by 7 bases and 0 bases, with 7 bases remaining between them. CDR3 length: 13 residues. Germline V gene sequence: CDR1 MNHNY, CDR2 SVGAGI (reference sequence). The CDR3 spells CASNSLSNQPQHF. The CDR3 bases are TGTGCCAGCAATAGTCTTAGCAATCAGCCCCAGCATTTT.

This clonotype came up many times. The chain employs TRBV20-1 and TRBJ2-5; TRBD2 might be the D (7 bases). Trimming took off 7 bases at V and 5 bases at J, with 23 bases between the two ends. Per the germline V gene, CDR1 is DFQATT and CDR2 is SNEGSKA (reference sequence). There are 15 residues in the CDR3. The chain's CDR3 is CSGEGGLRFTETQYF. In DNA form, the CDR3 reads TGCAGTGGGGAGGGGGGGCTTAGGTTTACCGAGACCCAGTACTTC.

The table lists this clonotype with many counts. The chain joins TRBV5-6 to TRBJ2-1; TRBD2 might be the D (5 bases). From germline, CDR1 is SGHDT and CDR2 YYEEEE. The CDR3 is 12 amino acids. Trimming pared 9 bases from V and 7 bases from J, leaving 14 bases between. The CDR3 loop is CAIGLGENEQFF. CDR3 DNA sequence: TGTGCCATCGGCCTCGGGGAGAATGAGCAGTTCTTC.

J is TRBJ2-1 and V is TRBV5-1, with 7 bases lining up with TRBD1. CDR3 length: 16 amino acids. Germline V CDR1 and CDR2: SGHRS, YFSETQ. The junction had 3 bases not matched to a gene; V was cut back by 0 bases and J by 0 bases. The CDR3 DNA reads TGCGCCAGCAGCTTGGGACAGGGTCCCTCCTACAATGAGCAGTTCTTC. It translates to CASSLGQGPSYNEQFF.

This clonotype has a count of ten or more. This chain uses TRBV6-5 with TRBJ2-1; D may be TRBD1 (6 bases). This CDR3 has 17 amino acids. From germline, CDR1 is MNHEY and CDR2 SVGAGI. Trimming shortened V by 0 bases and J by 2 bases, and 14 bases separated the two germline ends. The CDR3 is CASSYSLRDNPYNEQFF. For the CDR3, the DNA is TGTGCCAGCAGTTACTCGCTCCGGGACAACCCCTACAATGAGCAGTTCTTC.

This chain uses TRBV6-5 with TRBJ1-2; the match to TRBD1 covers 9 bases. CDR1 is MNHEY and CDR2 is SVGAGI in the germline V gene. The V and J ends lost 0 bases and 7 bases, in that order; junction bases with no gene match: 9. The CDR3 runs 16 residues. CDR3 amino acids: CASSYSNRGLGSGYTF. CDR3 in DNA: TGTGCCAGCAGTTACTCGAACAGGGGGCTAGGAAGTGGCTACACCTTC.

This clonotype has only a few counts. This rearrangement joins TRBV5-5 to TRBJ2-1; no reliable D call. CDR3 length: 15 amino acids. V shed 0 bases and J shed 0 bases, with 7 bases lying between them. Per germline, CDR1 SGHKS and CDR2 YYEKEE (reference sequence). The CDR3 here is CASSLVQSSYNEQFF. In nucleotides, the CDR3 is TGTGCCAGCAGCTTGGTGCAGAGCTCCTACAATGAGCAGTTCTTC.

This chain joins TRBV20-1 and TRBJ2-2, with TRBD2 matching 11 bases. Germline CDR1 reads DFQATT; CDR2 reads SNEGSKA (reference sequence). Trimming cost V 3 bases and J 0 bases; bases outside gene matches: 6. The CDR3 has 17 amino acids. This CDR3 is CSARALGLAANTGELFF. The CDR3 coding sequence is TGCAGTGCTAGGGCCCTGGGACTAGCGGCGAACACCGGGGAGCTGTTTTTT.

The rearrangement joins TRBV15 to TRBJ2-7; TRBD2 matches at 8 bases. The CDR3 consists of 16 residues. After removal of 1 base from V and 0 bases from J, the junction contained 5 bases not matched to a gene. The germline CDR1 and CDR2 sequences are LNHNV and YYDKDF (reference sequence). In DNA form, the CDR3 reads TGTGCCACCAGCAGAGTAGCGGGGTTTAGCTCCTACGAGCAGTACTTC. Protein product: CATSRVAGFSSYEQYF.

This chain joins TRBV15 and TRBJ1-1; D gene ambiguous. The germline V gene has CDR1 LNHNV and CDR2 YYDKDF (reference sequence). Trimming stripped 3 bases from V and 1 base from J, with 12 bases between. The CDR3 length is 15 residues. In nucleotides, the CDR3 is TGTGCCACCAGCAGTTTCGATGATTCGAACACTGAAGCTTTCTTT. This translates into CATSSFDDSNTEAFF.

The chain couples TRBV5-1 to TRBJ2-5, with D maybe TRBD2 (6 bases). This CDR3 is built from 18 residues. CDR1 and CDR2 from the germline V gene are SGHRS and YFSETQ. V lost 1 base and J 2 bases, leaving 21 bases between the germline ends. CDR3 in DNA: TGCGCCAGCAGCTTGTCGGGCTTAGCGGCCCTCTTGCAAGAGACCCAGTACTTC. Encoded protein: CASSLSGLAALLQETQYF.

The chain employs TRBV4-2 and TRBJ2-5; the D gene is possibly TRBD2 (6 bases). Trimming removed 0 bases from V and 5 bases from J, with 16 bases in between. CDR3 size: 16 residues. Germline values: CDR1 LGHNA, CDR2 YNFKEQ. CDR3 residues: CASSQDFFRGRETQYF. The CDR3 DNA sequence: TGTGCCAGCAGCCAAGATTTTTTCAGAGGGAGGGAGACCCAGTACTTC.

The chain uses TRBV7-2 and TRBJ2-5; D may be TRBD1 (6 bases). The V gene's germline CDR1 is SGHTA and CDR2 FQGNSA. This CDR3 comprises 14 residues. V lost 3 bases and J lost 5, with 13 bases in between. CDR3 sequence reads: CASSLGHQTETQYF. CDR3 nucleotides: TGTGCCAGCAGCTTGGGACACCAGACCGAGACCCAGTACTTC.

This clonotype was recorded at least ten times. The gene calls are TRBV12-3 or TRBV12-4 and TRBJ2-3; D possibly corresponds to TRBD2 (6 bases). CDR3 length equals 18 residues. With 1 base removed from V and 0 bases from J, the gap between germline ends came to 17 bases. The CDR3 DNA is TGTGCCAGCAGTTTAGACTCACACGGGACTCCCAGCACAGATACGCAGTATTTT. It yields the protein CASSLDSHGTPSTDTQYF.

The gene calls are TRBV12-3 or TRBV12-4 and TRBJ2-7; tentative D call: TRBD1 (6 bases). V lost 6 bases, J lost 5 bases, and 17 bases lay in between. The CDR3 is 14 amino acids. The CDR3 nucleotides read TGTGCCAGCAGCCAGGGGCCTGGGGGCCACGAGCAGTACGTC. This gives the protein CASSQGPGGHEQYV.

This clonotype has only a few counts. The chain's CDR3 is CSARVLGANTGELFF. The CDR3 DNA follows: TGCAGTGCTAGGGTTTTAGGGGCGAACACCGGGGAGCTGTTTTTT. The rearrangement joins TRBV20-1 to TRBJ2-2, with D possibly being TRBD1 (5 bases). Trimming took 3 bases from V and 0 from J, leaving 11 bases between them. The V gene's germline CDR1 is DFQATT and CDR2 SNEGSKA (reference sequence). This CDR3 comprises 15 residues.

V is TRBV18 and J is TRBJ2-7, with D possibly being TRBD1 or TRBD2 (5 bases each). CDR1 and CDR2 (germline): KGHSH, LQKENI. There are 16 residues in the CDR3. Trimming removed 3 bases at V and 0 bases at J, with 15 bases between. CDR3 loop: CASSPMGPLSSYEQYF. The CDR3 bases are TGTGCCAGCTCACCGATGGGACCTCTAAGCTCCTACGAGCAGTACTTC.

V usage is TRBV27 and J usage is TRBJ1-1; perhaps TRBD1 as D (5 bases). V was pared by 5 bases and J by 6 bases, with 19 bases between. The CDR3 runs to 15 residues. Germline loops: CDR1 MNHEY, CDR2 SMNVEV (reference sequence). CDR3 region: CASSQDSSYRSEAFF. The CDR3 nucleotides read TGTGCCAGCAGTCAAGACAGCTCCTATCGTTCTGAAGCTTTCTTT.